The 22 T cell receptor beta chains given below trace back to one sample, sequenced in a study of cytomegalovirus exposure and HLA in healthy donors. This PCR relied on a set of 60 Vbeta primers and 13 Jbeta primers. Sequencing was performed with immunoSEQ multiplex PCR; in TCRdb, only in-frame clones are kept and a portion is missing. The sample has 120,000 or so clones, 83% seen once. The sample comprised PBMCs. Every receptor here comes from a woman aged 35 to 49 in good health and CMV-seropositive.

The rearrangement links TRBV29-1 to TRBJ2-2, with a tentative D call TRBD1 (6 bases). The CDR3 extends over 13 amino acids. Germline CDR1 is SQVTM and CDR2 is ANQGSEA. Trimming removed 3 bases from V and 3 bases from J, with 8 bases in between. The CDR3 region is CSVDTGYTGELFF. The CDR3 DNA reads TGCAGCGTTGATACAGGGTACACCGGGGAGCTGTTTTTT.

The CDR3 coding sequence is TGTGCCACCGAGCGTCCCGCAACGGGTTTCGATGAGCAGTTCTTC. It yields the protein CATERPATGFDEQFF. The chain joins TRBV28 to TRBJ2-1; D not certain. The V and J ends lost 10 bases and 8 bases respectively, with 24 bases between them. This CDR3 comprises 15 residues. Germline V gene sequence: CDR1 MDHEN, CDR2 SYDVKM.

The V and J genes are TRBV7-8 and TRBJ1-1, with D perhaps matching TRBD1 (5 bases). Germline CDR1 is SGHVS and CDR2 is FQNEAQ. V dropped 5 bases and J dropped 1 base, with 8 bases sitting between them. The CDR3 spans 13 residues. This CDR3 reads CASSAQGNTEAFF. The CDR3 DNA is TGTGCCAGCAGCGCCCAGGGGAACACTGAAGCTTTCTTT. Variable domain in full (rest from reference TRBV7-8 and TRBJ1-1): GAGVSQSPRYKVAKRGQDVALRCDPISGHVSLFWYQQALGQGPEFLTYFQNEAQLDKSGLPSDRFFAERPEGSVSTLKIQRTQQEDSAVYLCASSAQGNTEAFFGQGTRLTVV.

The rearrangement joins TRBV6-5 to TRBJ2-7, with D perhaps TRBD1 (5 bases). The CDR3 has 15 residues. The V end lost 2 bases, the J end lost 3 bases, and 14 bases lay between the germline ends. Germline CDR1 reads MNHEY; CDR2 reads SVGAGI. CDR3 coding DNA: TGTGCCAGCAGTTACCAACCTCAGGGATACTACGAGCAGTACTTC. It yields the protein CASSYQPQGYYEQYF.

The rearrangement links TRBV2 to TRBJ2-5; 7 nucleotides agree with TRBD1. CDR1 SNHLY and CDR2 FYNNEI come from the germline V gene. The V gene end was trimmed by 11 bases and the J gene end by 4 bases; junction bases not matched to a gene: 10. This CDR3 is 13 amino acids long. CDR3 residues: CAPMDPGGETQYF. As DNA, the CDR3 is TGTGCCCCAATGGACCCAGGGGGAGAGACCCAGTACTTC. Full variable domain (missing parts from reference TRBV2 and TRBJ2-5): EPEVTQTPSHQVTQMGQEVILRCVPISNHLYFYWYRQILGQKVEFLVSFYNNEISEKSEIFDDQFSVERPDGSNFTLKIRSTKLEDSAMYFCAPMDPGGETQYFGPGTRLLVL.

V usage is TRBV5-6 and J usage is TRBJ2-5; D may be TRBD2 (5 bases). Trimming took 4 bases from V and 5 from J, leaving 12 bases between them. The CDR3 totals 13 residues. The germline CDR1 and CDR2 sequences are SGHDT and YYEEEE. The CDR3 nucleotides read TGTGCCAGCAGCATATTACTAGTGGAGACCCAGTACTTC. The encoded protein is CASSILLVETQYF.

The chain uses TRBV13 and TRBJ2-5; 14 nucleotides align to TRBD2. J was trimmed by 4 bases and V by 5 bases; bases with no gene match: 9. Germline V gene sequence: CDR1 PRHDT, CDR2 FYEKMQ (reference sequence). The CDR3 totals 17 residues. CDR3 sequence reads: CASSPRTSGRRAETQYF. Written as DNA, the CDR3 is TGTGCCAGCAGCCCAAGGACTAGCGGGAGGAGGGCAGAGACCCAGTACTTC.

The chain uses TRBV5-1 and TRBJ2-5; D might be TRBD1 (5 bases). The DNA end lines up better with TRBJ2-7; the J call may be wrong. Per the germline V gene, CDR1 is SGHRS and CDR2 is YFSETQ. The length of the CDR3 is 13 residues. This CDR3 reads CASSLEDSYEQYF. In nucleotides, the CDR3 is TGCGCCAGCAGCTTGGAAGACAGCTACGAGCAGTACTTC.

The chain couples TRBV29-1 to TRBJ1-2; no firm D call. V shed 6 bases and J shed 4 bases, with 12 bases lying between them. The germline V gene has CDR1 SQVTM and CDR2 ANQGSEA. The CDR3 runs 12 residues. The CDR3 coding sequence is TGCAGCGTAGAGAAAGCGGGCTATGGCTACACCTTC. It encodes CSVEKAGYGYTF.

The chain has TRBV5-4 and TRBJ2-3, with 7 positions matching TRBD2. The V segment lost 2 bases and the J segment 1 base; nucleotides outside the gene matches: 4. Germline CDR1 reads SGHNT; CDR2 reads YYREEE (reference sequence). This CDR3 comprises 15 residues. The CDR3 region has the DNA TGTGCCAGCAGCTTACGACTAGCAGGCACAGATACGCAGTATTTT. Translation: CASSLRLAGTDTQYF.

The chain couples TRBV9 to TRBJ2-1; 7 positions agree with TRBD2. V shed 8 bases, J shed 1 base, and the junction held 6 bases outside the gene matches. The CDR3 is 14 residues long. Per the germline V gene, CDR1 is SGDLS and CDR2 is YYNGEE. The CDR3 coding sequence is TGTGCCAGTACTCCGGGACTATCCTACAATGAGCAGTTCTTC. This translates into CASTPGLSYNEQFF. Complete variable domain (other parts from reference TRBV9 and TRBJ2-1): DSGVTQTPKHLITATGQRVTLRCSPRSGDLSVYWYQQSLDQGLQFLIQYYNGEERAKGNILERFSAQQFPDLHSELNLSSLELGDSALYFCASTPGLSYNEQFFGPGTRLTVL.

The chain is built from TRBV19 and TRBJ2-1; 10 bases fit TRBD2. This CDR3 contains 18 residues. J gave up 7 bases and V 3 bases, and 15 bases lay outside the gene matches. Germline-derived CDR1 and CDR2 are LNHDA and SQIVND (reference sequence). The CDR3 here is CASSMRVNLAGAENEQFF. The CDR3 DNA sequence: TGTGCCAGTAGTATGCGGGTAAACCTAGCGGGGGCGGAGAATGAGCAGTTCTTC.

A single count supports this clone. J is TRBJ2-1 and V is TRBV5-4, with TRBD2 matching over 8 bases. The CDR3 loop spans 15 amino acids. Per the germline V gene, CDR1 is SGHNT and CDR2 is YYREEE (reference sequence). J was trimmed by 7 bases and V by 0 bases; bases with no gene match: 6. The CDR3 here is CASSLESGSGNEQFF. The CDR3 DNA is TGTGCCAGCAGCTTGGAGAGCGGGAGTGGGAATGAGCAGTTCTTC. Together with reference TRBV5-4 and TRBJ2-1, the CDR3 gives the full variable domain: ETGVTQSPTHLIKTRGQQVTLRCSSQSGHNTVSWYQQALGQGPQFIFQYYREEENGRGNFPPRFSGLQFPNYSSELNVNALELDDSALYLCASSLESGSGNEQFFGPGTRLTVL.

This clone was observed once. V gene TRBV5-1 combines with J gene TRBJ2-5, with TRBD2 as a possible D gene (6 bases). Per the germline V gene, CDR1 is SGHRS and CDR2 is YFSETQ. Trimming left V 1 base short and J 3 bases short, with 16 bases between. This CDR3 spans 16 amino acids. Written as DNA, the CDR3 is TGCGCCAGCAGCTTGTTAGGTCTCGGCGGGGAAGAGACCCAGTACTTC. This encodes CASSLLGLGGEETQYF.

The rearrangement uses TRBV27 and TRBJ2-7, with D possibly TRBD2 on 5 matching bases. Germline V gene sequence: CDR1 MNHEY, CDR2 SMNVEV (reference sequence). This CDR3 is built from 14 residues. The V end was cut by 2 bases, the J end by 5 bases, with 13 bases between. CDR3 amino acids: CASSLLEGPHEQYF. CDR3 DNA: TGTGCCAGCAGTTTACTAGAGGGCCCCCACGAGCAGTACTTC.

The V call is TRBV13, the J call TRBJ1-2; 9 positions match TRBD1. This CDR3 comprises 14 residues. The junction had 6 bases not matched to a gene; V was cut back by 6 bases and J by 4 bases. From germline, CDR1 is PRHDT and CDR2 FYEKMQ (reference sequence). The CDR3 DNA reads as TGTGCCAGCAGTCCCGGACAGGGGCCCTATGGCTACACCTTC. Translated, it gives CASSPGQGPYGYTF.

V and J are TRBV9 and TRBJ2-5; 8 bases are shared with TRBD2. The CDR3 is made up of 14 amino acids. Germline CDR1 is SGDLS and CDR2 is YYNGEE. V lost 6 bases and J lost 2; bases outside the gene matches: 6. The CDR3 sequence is CASNVREGQETQYF. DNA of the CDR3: TGTGCCAGCAACGTTCGGGAGGGGCAAGAGACCCAGTACTTC.

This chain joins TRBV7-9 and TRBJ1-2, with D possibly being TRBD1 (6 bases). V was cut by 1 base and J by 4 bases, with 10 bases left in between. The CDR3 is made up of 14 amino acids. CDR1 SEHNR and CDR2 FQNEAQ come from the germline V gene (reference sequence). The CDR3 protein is CASSLGTVGYGYTF. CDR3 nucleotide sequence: TGTGCCAGCAGCTTAGGGACAGTTGGCTATGGCTACACCTTC. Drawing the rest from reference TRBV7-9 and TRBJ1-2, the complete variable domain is DTGVSQNPRHKITKRGQNVTFRCDPISEHNRLYWYRQTLGQGPEFLTYFQNEAQLEKSRLLSDRFSAERPKGSFSTLEIQRTEQGDSAMYLCASSLGTVGYGYTFGSGTRLTVV.

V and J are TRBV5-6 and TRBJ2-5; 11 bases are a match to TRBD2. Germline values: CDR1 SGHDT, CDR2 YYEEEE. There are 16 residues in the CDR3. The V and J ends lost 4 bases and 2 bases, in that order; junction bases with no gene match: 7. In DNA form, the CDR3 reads TGTGCCAGCAGCAAGGGACTAGCGGAGACACAAGAGACCCAGTACTTC. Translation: CASSKGLAETQETQYF.

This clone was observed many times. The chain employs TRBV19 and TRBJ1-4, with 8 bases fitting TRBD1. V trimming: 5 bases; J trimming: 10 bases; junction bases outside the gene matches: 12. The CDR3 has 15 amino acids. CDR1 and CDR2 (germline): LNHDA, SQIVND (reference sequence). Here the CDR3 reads CASSPSGTGGGKLFF. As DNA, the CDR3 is TGTGCCAGTAGTCCCTCCGGGACAGGTGGCGGAAAACTGTTTTTT.

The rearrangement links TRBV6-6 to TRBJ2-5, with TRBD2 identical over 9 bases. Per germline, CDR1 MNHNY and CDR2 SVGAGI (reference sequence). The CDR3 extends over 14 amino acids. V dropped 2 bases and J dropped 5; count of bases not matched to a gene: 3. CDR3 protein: CASSYSGGLETQYF. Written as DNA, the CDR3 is TGTGCCAGCAGTTACAGCGGGGGGTTGGAGACCCAGTACTTC.

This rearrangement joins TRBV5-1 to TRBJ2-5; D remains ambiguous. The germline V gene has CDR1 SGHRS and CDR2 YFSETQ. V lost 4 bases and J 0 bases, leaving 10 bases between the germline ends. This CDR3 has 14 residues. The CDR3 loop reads CASSIYRDQETQYF. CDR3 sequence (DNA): TGCGCCAGCAGCATATACCGGGACCAAGAGACCCAGTACTTC. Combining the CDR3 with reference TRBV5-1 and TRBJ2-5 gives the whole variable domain KAGVTQTPRYLIKTRGQQVTLSCSPISGHRSVSWYQQTPGQGLQFLFEYFSETQRNKGNFPGRFSGRQFSNSRSEMNVSTLELGDSALYLCASSIYRDQETQYFGPGTRLLVL.